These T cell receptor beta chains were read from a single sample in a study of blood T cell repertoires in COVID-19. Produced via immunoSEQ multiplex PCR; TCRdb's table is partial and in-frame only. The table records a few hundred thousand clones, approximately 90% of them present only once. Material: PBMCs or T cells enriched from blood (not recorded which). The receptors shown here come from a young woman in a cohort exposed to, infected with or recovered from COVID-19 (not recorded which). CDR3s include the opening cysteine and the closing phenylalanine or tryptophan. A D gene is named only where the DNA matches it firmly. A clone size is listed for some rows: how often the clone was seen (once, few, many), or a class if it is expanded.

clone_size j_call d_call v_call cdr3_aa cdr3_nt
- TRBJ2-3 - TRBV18 CASSPRGGRTDTQYF TGTGCCAGCTCACCACGAGGAGGACGCACAGATACGCAGTATTTT
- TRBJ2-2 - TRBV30 CAWSPSVGELFF TGTGCCTGGAGTCCCTCCGTCGGGGAGCTGTTTTTT
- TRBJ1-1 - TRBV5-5 CASSLISSNTEAFF TGTGCCAGCAGCTTGATTAGCTCGAACACTGAAGCTTTCTTT
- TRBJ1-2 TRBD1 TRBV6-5 CASSYTDRGSYTF TGTGCCAGCAGTTACACTGACAGGGGCAGCTACACCTTC
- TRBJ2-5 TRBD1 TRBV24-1 CATSDLPGGETQYF TGTGCCACCAGTGATTTGCCAGGGGGAGAGACCCAGTACTTC
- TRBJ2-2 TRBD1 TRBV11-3 CASSLGQGDTGELFF TGTGCCAGCAGCTTGGGACAGGGAGACACCGGGGAGCTGTTTTTT
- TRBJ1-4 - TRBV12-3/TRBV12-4 CASRRGNEKLFF TGTGCCAGCAGGCGGGGAAATGAAAAACTGTTTTTT
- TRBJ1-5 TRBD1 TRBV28 CASSSGQDNQPQHF TGTGCCAGCAGTTCGGGACAGGACAATCAGCCCCAGCATTTT
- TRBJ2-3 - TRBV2 CARWAGATDTQYF TGTGCCAGATGGGCGGGGGCCACAGATACGCAGTATTTT
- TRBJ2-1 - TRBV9 CASSVAGAANEQFF TGTGCCAGCAGCGTAGCGGGAGCGGCCAACGAGCAGTTCTTC
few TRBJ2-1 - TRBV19 CASSIGREEFF TGTGCCAGTAGTATTGGCAGAGAGGAGTTCTTC
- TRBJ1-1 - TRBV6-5 CASSSTGGGRGAFF TGTGCCAGCAGTTCCACGGGGGGTGGCCGTGGGGCTTTCTTT
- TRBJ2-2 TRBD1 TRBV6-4 CASGPTGQVKTNTGELFF TGTGCCAGTGGTCCGACGGGACAGGTGAAGACTAACACCGGGGAGCTGTTTTTT
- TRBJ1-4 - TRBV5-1 CASSLQGNVEKLFF TGCGCCAGCAGCTTACAGGGTAACGTTGAAAAACTGTTTTTT